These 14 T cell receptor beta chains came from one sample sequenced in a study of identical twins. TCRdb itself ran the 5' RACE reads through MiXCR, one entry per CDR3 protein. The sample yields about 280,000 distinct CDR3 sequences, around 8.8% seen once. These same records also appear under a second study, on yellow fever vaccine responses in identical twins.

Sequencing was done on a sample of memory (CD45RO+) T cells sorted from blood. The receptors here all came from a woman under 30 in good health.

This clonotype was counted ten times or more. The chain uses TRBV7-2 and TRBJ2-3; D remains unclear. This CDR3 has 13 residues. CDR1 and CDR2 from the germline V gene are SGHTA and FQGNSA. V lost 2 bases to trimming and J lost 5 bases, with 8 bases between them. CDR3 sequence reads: CASSLYEGDTQYF. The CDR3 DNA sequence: TGTGCCAGCAGCTTATATGAAGGAGATACGCAGTATTTT.

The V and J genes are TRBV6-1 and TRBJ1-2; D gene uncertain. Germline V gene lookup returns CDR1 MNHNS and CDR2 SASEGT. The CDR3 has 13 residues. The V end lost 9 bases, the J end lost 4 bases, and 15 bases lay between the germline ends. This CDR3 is CASRRGSSYGYTF. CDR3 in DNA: TGTGCCAGTCGCCGGGGTTCCTCCTATGGCTACACCTTC.

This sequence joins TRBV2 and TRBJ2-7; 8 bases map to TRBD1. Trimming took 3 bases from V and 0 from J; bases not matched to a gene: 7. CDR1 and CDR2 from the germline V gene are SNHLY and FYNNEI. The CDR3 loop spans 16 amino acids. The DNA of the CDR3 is TGTGCCAGCAGTGACCCGGGACAGGCGAGCTCCTACGAGCAGTACTTC. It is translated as CASSDPGQASSYEQYF.

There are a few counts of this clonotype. The CDR3 nucleotides read TGCAGTGCCGACCCCCTGCCAGGGGCAGGGCCCAATGAGCAGTTCTTC. Translation: CSADPLPGAGPNEQFF. The rearrangement uses TRBV20-1 and TRBJ2-1; D is possibly TRBD1 (6 bases). The length of the CDR3 is 16 residues. V gave up 6 bases and J gave up 6 bases, with 24 bases separating them. From germline, CDR1 is DFQATT and CDR2 SNEGSKA (reference sequence).

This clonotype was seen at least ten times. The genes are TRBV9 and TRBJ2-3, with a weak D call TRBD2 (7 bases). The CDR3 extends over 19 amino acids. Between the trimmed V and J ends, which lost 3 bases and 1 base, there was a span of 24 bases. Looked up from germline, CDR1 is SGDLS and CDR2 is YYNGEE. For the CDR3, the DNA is TGTGCCAGCAGCGACATACCCCTCCGGCGGGGGCAAGGCACAGATACGCAGTATTTT. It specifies CASSDIPLRRGQGTDTQYF.

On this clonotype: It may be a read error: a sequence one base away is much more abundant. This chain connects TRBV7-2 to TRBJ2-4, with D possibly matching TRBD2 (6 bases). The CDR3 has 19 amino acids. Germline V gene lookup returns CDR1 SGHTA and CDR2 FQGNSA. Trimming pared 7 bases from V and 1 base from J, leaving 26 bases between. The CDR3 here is CASTQELTVTRLAKNIQYF. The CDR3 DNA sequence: TGTGCCAGCACCCAAGAGCTTACGGTGACTAGATTGGCCAAAAACATTCAGTACTTC. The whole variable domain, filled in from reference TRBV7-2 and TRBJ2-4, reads GAGVSQSPSNKVTEKGKDVELRCDPISGHTALYWYRQSLGQGLEFLIYFQGNSAPDKSGLPSDRFSAERTGGSVSTLTIQRTQQEDSAVYLCASTQELTVTRLAKNIQYFGAGTRLSVL.

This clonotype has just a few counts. The CDR3 DNA is TGCAGTGCTAGAACCCCGACTAGCGGGAGTTTGGAGACCCAGTACTTC. This sequence encodes CSARTPTSGSLETQYF. The chain recombines TRBV20-1 with TRBJ2-5; 12 nucleotides agree with TRBD2. Germline V lookup: CDR1 DFQATT, CDR2 SNEGSKA (reference sequence). CDR3 length: 16 residues. J gave up 5 bases and V 2 bases, and 9 bases lay outside the gene matches.

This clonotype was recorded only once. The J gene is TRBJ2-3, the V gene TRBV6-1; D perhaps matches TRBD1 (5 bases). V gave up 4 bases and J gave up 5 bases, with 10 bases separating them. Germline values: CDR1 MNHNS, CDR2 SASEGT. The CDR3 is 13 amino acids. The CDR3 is CASSARAGDTQYF. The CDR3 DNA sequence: TGTGCCAGCAGTGCCAGGGCAGGAGATACGCAGTATTTT.

Here the CDR3 DNA reads TGTGCCACCAGCAGAGAGGGCTATGGCTACACCTTC. Translated: CATSREGYGYTF. The genes are TRBV15 and TRBJ1-2, with D unresolved. The CDR3 is 12 residues long. Trimming removed 0 bases at V and 4 bases at J, with 3 bases between. Germline lookup yields CDR1 LNHNV and CDR2 YYDKDF (reference sequence).

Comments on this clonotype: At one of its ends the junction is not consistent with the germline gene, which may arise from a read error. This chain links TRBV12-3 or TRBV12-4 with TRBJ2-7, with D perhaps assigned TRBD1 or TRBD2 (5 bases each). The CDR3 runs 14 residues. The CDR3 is CASSLGRGAYGQYF. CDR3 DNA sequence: TGTGCCAGCAGTTTGGGGCGAGGGGCCTACGGGCAGTACTTC.

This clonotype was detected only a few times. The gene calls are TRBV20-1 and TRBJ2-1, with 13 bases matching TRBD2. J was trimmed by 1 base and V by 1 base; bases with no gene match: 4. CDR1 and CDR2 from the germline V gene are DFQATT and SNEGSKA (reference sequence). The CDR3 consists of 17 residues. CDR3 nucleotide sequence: TGCAGTGCTAGAGCTCCGGGACTAGCGGGATCCTACAATGAGCAGTTCTTC. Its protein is CSARAPGLAGSYNEQFF.

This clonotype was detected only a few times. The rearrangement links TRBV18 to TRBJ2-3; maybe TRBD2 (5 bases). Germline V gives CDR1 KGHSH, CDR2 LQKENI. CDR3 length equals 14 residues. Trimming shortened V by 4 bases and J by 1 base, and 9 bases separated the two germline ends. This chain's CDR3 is CASSLTIRTDTQYF. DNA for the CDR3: TGTGCCAGCTCACTGACTATTCGCACAGATACGCAGTATTTT.

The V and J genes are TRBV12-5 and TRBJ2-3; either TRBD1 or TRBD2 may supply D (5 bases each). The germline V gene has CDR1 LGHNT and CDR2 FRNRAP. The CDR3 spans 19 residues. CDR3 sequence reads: CASSQLLPGPPPSTDTQYF. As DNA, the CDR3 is TGTGCCAGCTCCCAGCTGCTCCCGGGACCACCGCCCAGCACAGATACGCAGTATTTT.

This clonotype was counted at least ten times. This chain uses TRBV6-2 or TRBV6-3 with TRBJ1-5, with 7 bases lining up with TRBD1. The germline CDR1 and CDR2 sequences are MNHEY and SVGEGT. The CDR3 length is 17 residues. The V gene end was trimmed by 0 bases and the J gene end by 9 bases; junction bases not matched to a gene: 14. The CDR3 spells CASSYSPADRDALPQHF. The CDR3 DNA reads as TGTGCCAGCAGTTACTCCCCAGCAGACAGGGACGCCCTGCCCCAGCATTTT.